The T cell receptor (beta chain) described here comes from a study of T cells after yellow fever vaccination. Study overall: Low-cell-number fractions were prepared with SMART-Seq v4 Ultra Low Input. Findings and limits, study-wide: In post-booster samples, most primary-vaccination clones reappeared (about 95% CD4, about 90% CD8).

Trimming shortened V by 2 bases and J by 0 bases, and 7 bases separated the two germline ends. The CDR3 loop spans 15 amino acids. CDR1 and CDR2 (germline): SGHTA, FQGNSA. This clonotype was seen repeatedly, ten times or more. What it recognizes is unknown. TCRdb reprocessed the 5' RACE reads via MiXCR and lists one record per CDR3 protein. The data hold about 350,000 distinct CDR3 sequences, with under 15% observed a single time. Sequencing was performed on CD4+ T cells sorted from PBMCs, taken 15 days after the yellow fever booster vaccination. This chain joins TRBV7-2 and TRBJ1-4; D not resolved. This receptor was obtained from a man aged 18 to 29 who received the YFV17D yellow fever vaccine. The CDR3 region has the DNA TGTGCCAGCAGCTTAATTGGGGCAACTAATGAAAAACTGTTTTTT. Translating it yields CASSLIGATNEKLFF.